The present T cell receptor (beta chain) was sequenced within a study of blood T cell repertoires in COVID-19 (TCRdb year 2020). With regard to the full study: Samples covering the acute and convalescent phases of COVID-19 were provided by collaborators in the United States, Italy and Spain. The prospective study material was composed of cDNA or gDNA derived from T cells, B-cell-depleted T cells, or PBMCs. A freely available public database, intended as a resource for researchers studying the immune response to SARS-CoV-2, is where the repertoires were released. Subjects who had been exposed to COVID-19, were actively infected with it, or had recovered from it provided the deeply sampled blood TCRbeta repertoires that made up the dataset. Nearly every sample came with metadata listing a de-identified subject ID, COVID-19 status, age in years and sex. Where HLA class I and class II types were available, the types were taken from metadata supplied by the sample provider, not from assay-based typing. Samples came from the ongoing ImmuneRACE study (first 160 participants) plus 1,254 subjects from 6 global collaborators. What the research found in general, with its limitations: Clinical and demographic metadata were provided uncurated, with the amount varying by source and participant.

TCRbeta CDR3 regions were amplified from genomic DNA by means of the immunoSEQ Assay, a bias-controlled multiplex PCR. The source study handled its data this way. The number of nucleated cells in each sample was estimated by amplification of reference gene primers within the assay. To quantify the absolute abundance of each unique TCRbeta CDR3 rearrangement, sequence reads were collapsed and filtered. For each sample, productive Simpson clonality was calculated as the square root of Simpson's diversity index over productive rearrangements. This immuneACCESS table, as held by TCRdb, lists in-frame sequences with V and J called but not all clones. Of the missing ones, under half trace to an unresolved V gene in checked studies; the others have no known cause. The V and J calls and clone size were taken over from that table, and D and trimming were inferred from the DNA. The sample table contains about 120,000 clones; only one count was recorded for roughly 79% of them. The top ten hold 7.5% of the sample.

Collaborating institutions collected whole blood in K2EDTA tubes following their own protocols. Collaborator samples were shipped for TCRbeta analysis as frozen whole blood, isolated PBMCs, or DNA extracted from either sample type. Inclusive of the bounding cysteine and phenylalanine, the CDR3 is 16 residues long. Only CDR3 DNA remains: 48 bases, in frame from the first base. According to the germline V gene, CDR1 reads SGHTA and CDR2 reads FQGNSA. V loses 0 bases of germline sequence and J loses 0 bases, and the interval between the two ends is 9 bases. Points on this clone: Its antigen is still unknown. No qualities accompany the bases; no much larger clone lies one base away.

This receptor chain uses TRBV7-2 and TRBJ2-1, with a weak D call of TRBD1 (5 bases match). The TCR comes from a man between 65 and 80 years old with active or convalescent COVID-19. The sample taken for sequencing was peripheral blood. The nucleotide sequence is TGTGCCAGCAGCTTAGCGCACGGACACTCCTACAATGAGCAGTTCTTC. It encodes CASSLAHGHSYNEQFF.